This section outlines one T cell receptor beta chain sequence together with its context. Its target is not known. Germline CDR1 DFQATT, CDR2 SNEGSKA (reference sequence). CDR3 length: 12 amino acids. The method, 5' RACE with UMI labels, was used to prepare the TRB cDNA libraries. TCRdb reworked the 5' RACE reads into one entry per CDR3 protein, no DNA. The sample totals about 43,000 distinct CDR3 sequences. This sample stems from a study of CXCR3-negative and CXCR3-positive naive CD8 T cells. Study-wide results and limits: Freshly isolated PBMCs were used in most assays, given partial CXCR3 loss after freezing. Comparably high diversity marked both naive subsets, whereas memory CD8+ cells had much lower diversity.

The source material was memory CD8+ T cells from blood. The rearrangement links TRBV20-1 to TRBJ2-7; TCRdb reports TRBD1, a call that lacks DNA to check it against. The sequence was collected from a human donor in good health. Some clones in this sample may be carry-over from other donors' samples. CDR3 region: CSAKDREYEQYF.